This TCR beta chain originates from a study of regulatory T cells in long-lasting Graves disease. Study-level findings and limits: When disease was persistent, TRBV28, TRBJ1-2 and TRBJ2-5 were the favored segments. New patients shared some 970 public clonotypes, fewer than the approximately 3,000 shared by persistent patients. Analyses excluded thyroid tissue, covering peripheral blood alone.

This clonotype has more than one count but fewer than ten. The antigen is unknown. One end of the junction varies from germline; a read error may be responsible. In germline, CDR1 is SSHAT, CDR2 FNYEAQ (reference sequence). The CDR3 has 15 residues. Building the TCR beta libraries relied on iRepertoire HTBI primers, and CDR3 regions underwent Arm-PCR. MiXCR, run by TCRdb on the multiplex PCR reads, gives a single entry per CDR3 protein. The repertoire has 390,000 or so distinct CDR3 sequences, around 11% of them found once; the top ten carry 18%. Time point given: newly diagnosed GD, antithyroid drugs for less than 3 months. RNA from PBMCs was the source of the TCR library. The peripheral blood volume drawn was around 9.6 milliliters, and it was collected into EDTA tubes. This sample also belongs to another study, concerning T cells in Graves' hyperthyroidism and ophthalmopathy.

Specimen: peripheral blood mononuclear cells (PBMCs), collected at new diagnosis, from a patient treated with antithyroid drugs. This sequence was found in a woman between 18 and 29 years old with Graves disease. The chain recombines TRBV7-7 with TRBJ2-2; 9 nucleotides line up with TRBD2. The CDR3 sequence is CASSLAGELNGELFF. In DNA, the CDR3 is TGTGCTAGCAGCTTAGCGGGGGAGTTGAACGGGGAGCTGTTTTTT.